This T cell receptor (beta chain) appears in the sequencing data of a study of T-cell memory formation after mild COVID-19. Overall study: Across donors, TCR clusters were largely donor specific.

The study's findings and limits: A second wave expanding day 15 to 37 was CD4+-biased; contracting clones were balanced. Pre-infection memory carried some responding clones, suggesting that cross-reactive memory joined.

Using its own MiXCR run on the 5' RACE reads, TCRdb lists one record per CDR3 protein. This sample has around 200,000 distinct CDR3 sequences, with about 27% found just once. In regard to this clonotype: Its antigen is not identified.

Specimen: PBMCs or a T cell subset sorted from them (not recorded which). This receptor was identified in an adult woman who had mild COVID-19 (a few samples of this study predate the infection). Cell type and time point are not known.

CDR3 bases: TGTGCCAGCAGCCAAGGGGGACACAAGGGGAATGAGCAGTTCTTC. Its protein product is CASSQGGHKGNEQFF. V is TRBV3-1 and J is TRBJ2-1, with a possible D match to TRBD1 (6 bases). The germline V gene has CDR1 LGHDT and CDR2 YNNKEL (reference sequence). Trimming took 1 base from V and 7 from J, leaving 14 bases between them. The CDR3 consists of 15 residues.